Shown below are 26 T cell receptor beta chains from a single sample sequenced in a study of blood T cell repertoires in COVID-19 (dated by TCRdb to 2020 to 2022). Library generation was performed with the immunoSEQ multiplex PCR assay. Held by TCRdb, this immuneACCESS table contains in-frame sequences only and omits some clones. Under half of the omission traces to an unresolved V gene where checked; the cause of the rest is unknown. A total of approximately 280,000 clones appear in this sample, around nine tenths of them only once. The ten largest clones add up to less than 2.5% of the sample. The sequenced material came from peripheral blood. The origin of the receptors is a man aged 45-60 years with acute or convalescent COVID-19.

The gene calls are TRBV7-2 and TRBJ2-1; 8 bases are shared with TRBD2. The CDR3 runs 16 residues. Looked up from germline, CDR1 is SGHTA and CDR2 is FQGNSA. The V gene end was trimmed by 1 base and the J gene end by 4 bases; junction bases not matched to a gene: 6. The CDR3 sequence is CASSLVFSGGYNEQFF. As DNA, the CDR3 is TGTGCCAGCAGCTTAGTATTCAGCGGGGGATACAATGAGCAGTTCTTC.

This chain joins TRBV30 and TRBJ1-6; D not resolved. This CDR3 is 13 amino acids long. The germline CDR1 and CDR2 sequences are GTSNPN and SVGIG (reference sequence). Trimming stripped 3 bases from V and 8 bases from J, with 11 bases between. CDR3 amino acids: CAWSAGVDSPLHF. The CDR3 region has the DNA TGTGCCTGGAGCGCGGGAGTAGATTCACCCCTCCACTTT.

V gene TRBV5-6 combines with J gene TRBJ1-2, with a tentative D call TRBD1 (5 bases). The CDR3 covers 15 residues. Trimming removed 3 bases at V and 2 bases at J, with 14 bases between. The germline gives CDR1 SGHDT, CDR2 YYEEEE. The CDR3 DNA follows: TGTGCCAGCAGCTGGGGACGCGGGAGGAACTATGGCTACACCTTC. It yields the protein CASSWGRGRNYGYTF. The full variable domain, in which reference TRBV5-6 and TRBJ1-2 provide the parts outside the CDR3, is DAGVTQSPTHLIKTRGQQVTLRCSPKSGHDTVSWYQQALGQGPQFIFQYYEEEERQRGNFPDRFSGHQFPNYSSELNVNALLLGDSALYLCASSWGRGRNYGYTFGSGTRLTVV.

This clone was detected only once. The rearrangement links TRBV19 to TRBJ2-7, with D possibly being TRBD2 (7 bases). Germline lookup yields CDR1 LNHDA and CDR2 SQIVND (reference sequence). The germline V and J ends were trimmed by 6 bases and 5 bases, with 11 bases remaining between them. CDR3 size: 12 residues. Here the CDR3 DNA reads TGTGCCAGTAGGAAGGGGGGGGACGAGCAGTACTTC. It codes for CASRKGGDEQYF. The complete variable domain, with remaining parts taken from reference TRBV19 and TRBJ2-7, reads DGGITQSPKYLFRKEGQNVTLSCEQNLNHDAMYWYRQDPGQGLRLIYYSQIVNDFQKGDIAEGYSVSREKKESFPLTVTSAQKNPTAFYLCASRKGGDEQYFGPGTRLTVT.

This clone was found once. The V and J genes are TRBV25-1 and TRBJ1-3; a weak D match, TRBD1 (5 bases). Trimming left V 7 bases short and J 4 bases short, with 14 bases between. This CDR3 spans 14 amino acids. Germline V gene lookup returns CDR1 MGHDK and CDR2 SYGVNS. The DNA of the CDR3 is TGTGCCAGCATGGGGCCAAAGGTGGGAAACACCATATATTTT. This translates into CASMGPKVGNTIYF.

The chain couples TRBV5-6 to TRBJ2-2; 13 bases are shared with TRBD2. Germline loops: CDR1 SGHDT, CDR2 YYEEEE. V lost 4 bases to trimming and J lost 3 bases; unmatched junction nucleotides: 12. The CDR3 runs 19 residues. The CDR3 DNA sequence: TGTGCCAGCAGCCGATCCGCACTAGCGGGGGGGCGGGACACCGGGGAGCTGTTTTTT. It translates to CASSRSALAGGRDTGELFF.

The V gene is TRBV6-5, the J gene TRBJ2-7; possible D gene TRBD1, 5 bases. With 0 bases removed from V and 5 bases from J, the gap between germline ends came to 17 bases. Germline V lookup: CDR1 MNHEY, CDR2 SVGAGI. The CDR3 consists of 16 residues. CDR3 sequence (DNA): TGTGCCAGCAGTTACTCTCTCAGGGCCGCAACGAACGAGCAGTACTTC. This sequence encodes CASSYSLRAATNEQYF.

This chain links TRBV4-1 with TRBJ2-1, with TRBD2 identical over 13 bases. Germline V CDR1 and CDR2: MGHRA, YSYEKL. The CDR3 is 15 amino acids. The J segment lost 10 bases and the V segment lost 4 bases, leaving 7 bases of the junction unmatched. The CDR3: CASSRQGLAGQEQFF. The CDR3 DNA is TGCGCCAGCAGCCGCCAGGGACTAGCGGGGCAGGAGCAGTTCTTC.

The CDR3 DNA reads as TGCGCCAGCAGCTGGGGGGACTATAAAAACACAGATACGCAGTATTTT. This gives the protein CASSWGDYKNTDTQYF. This chain connects TRBV5-1 to TRBJ2-3; 7 positions agree with TRBD2. CDR3 length: 16 amino acids. V was pared by 3 bases and J by 2 bases, with 9 bases of the junction left unmatched. Germline lookup yields CDR1 SGHRS and CDR2 YFSETQ.

The chain is built from TRBV18 and TRBJ1-1; D possibly corresponds to TRBD1 (5 bases). This CDR3 spans 14 amino acids. Germline V gene lookup returns CDR1 KGHSH and CDR2 LQKENI. V was pared by 4 bases and J by 5 bases, with 14 bases between. The CDR3 nucleotides read TGTGCCAGCTCACTAGCCGGGGGTACGACTGAAGCTTTCTTT. The encoded protein is CASSLAGGTTEAFF.

V and J are TRBV10-3 and TRBJ2-1; a possible D gene is TRBD1 (6 bases). Germline V gene sequence: CDR1 ENHRY, CDR2 SYGVKD. The CDR3 loop spans 13 amino acids. V lost 4 bases to trimming and J lost 10 bases, with 14 bases between them. DNA of the CDR3: TGTGCCATCAGTGGCACAGGGCTGGGAGAGCAGTTCTTC. Amino acid sequence: CAISGTGLGEQFF.

The chain is built from TRBV6-5 and TRBJ1-2; 7 nucleotides line up with TRBD1. Per the germline V gene, CDR1 is MNHEY and CDR2 is SVGAGI. CDR3 length equals 16 residues. Losses at the gene ends were 2 bases for V and 4 bases for J; bases not matched to a gene: 10. CDR3 nucleotides: TGTGCCAGCAGTTACAGGGCCCCGGCAGGGGGCTATGGCTACACCTTC. Amino acid sequence: CASSYRAPAGGYGYTF.

The rearrangement links TRBV10-3 to TRBJ1-2, with TRBD1 matching over 10 bases. With V trimmed by 8 bases and J by 3 bases, 3 bases remained unmatched. The CDR3 runs to 13 residues. Germline V gene sequence: CDR1 ENHRY, CDR2 SYGVKD. The CDR3 reads CAIWDRGDYGYTF. The CDR3 DNA reads as TGTGCCATCTGGGACAGGGGCGACTATGGCTACACCTTC.

The CDR3 protein is CAWQIGLYGYTF. The CDR3 DNA reads TGTGCCTGGCAAATTGGACTCTATGGCTACACCTTC. The chain is built from TRBV30 and TRBJ1-2, with D hard to call. This CDR3 contains 12 residues. From germline, CDR1 is GTSNPN and CDR2 SVGIG (reference sequence). The V end lost 5 bases, the J end lost 4 bases, and 11 bases lay between the germline ends. The variable domain in full, completed from reference TRBV30 and TRBJ1-2, reads SQTIHQWPATLVQPVGSPLSLECTVEGTSNPNLYWYRQAAGRGLQLLFYSVGIGQISSEVPQNLSASRPQDRQFILSSKKLLLSDSGFYLCAWQIGLYGYTFGSGTRLTVV.

This CDR3 is CASSRTGAGEKLFF. CDR3 sequence (DNA): TGTGCCAGCAGCCGGACAGGGGCTGGTGAAAAACTGTTTTTT. This rearrangement joins TRBV11-2 to TRBJ1-4; 9 bases fit TRBD1. Trimming took 5 bases from V and 7 from J; bases not matched to a gene: 5. From germline, CDR1 is SGHAT and CDR2 FQNNGV. This CDR3 contains 14 residues.

This chain links TRBV5-1 with TRBJ1-1; D ambiguous. This CDR3 contains 14 residues. Germline assignment: CDR1 SGHRS and CDR2 YFSETQ. V shed 0 bases and J shed 6 bases, with 12 bases lying between them. This chain's CDR3 is CASSLAWEVAEAFF. CDR3 coding DNA: TGCGCCAGCAGCTTGGCCTGGGAGGTTGCTGAAGCTTTCTTT.

V and J are TRBV11-2 and TRBJ2-3, with D unresolved. CDR1 is SGHAT, CDR2 FQNNGV, per germline. The CDR3 has 13 amino acids. Deletions cut 3 bases from V and 1 base from J, with 5 bases between. CDR3 sequence: CASSFSGTDTQYF. In DNA form, the CDR3 reads TGTGCCAGCAGCTTCTCCGGCACAGATACGCAGTATTTT.

This clone showed up just once. One junction end disagrees with the germline gene, perhaps due to a read error. The chain uses TRBV7-7 and TRBJ2-3; 9 bases match TRBD2. This CDR3 region has 15 residues. In germline, CDR1 is SSHAT, CDR2 FNYEAQ (reference sequence). The CDR3 here is CASSLVAGGTDTQYF. The CDR3 DNA follows: TGTGCTAGCAGCTTAGTAGCGGGGGGCACAGATACGCAGTATTTT.

The chain joins TRBV7-9 to TRBJ2-2; 7 nucleotides match TRBD2. Trimming at V came to 5 bases and at J to 0 bases, leaving 6 bases not matched to a gene. This CDR3 spans 16 amino acids. CDR1 is SEHNR, CDR2 FQNEAQ, per germline (reference sequence). The CDR3: CASSDRGVTNTGELFF. In DNA, the CDR3 is TGTGCCAGCAGCGACCGGGGGGTGACGAACACCGGGGAGCTGTTTTTT.

This chain uses TRBV7-9 with TRBJ1-2, with 10 positions matching TRBD1. Germline V gives CDR1 SEHNR, CDR2 FQNEAQ (reference sequence). The CDR3 runs 14 residues. J lost 7 bases, V lost 5 bases, and 7 bases had no gene match. The CDR3 region is CASSIPGQGSGYTF. The DNA of the CDR3 is TGTGCCAGCAGCATACCGGGACAGGGGTCTGGCTACACCTTC.

This clone was seen only a few times. The J gene is TRBJ1-1, the V gene TRBV5-8; D possibly corresponds to TRBD1 (5 bases). The CDR3 consists of 14 residues. The germline V and J ends were trimmed by 4 bases and 6 bases, with 16 bases remaining between them. Germline V CDR1 and CDR2: SGHTS, YDEGEE. CDR3 protein: CASSTWDPGAEAFF. DNA for the CDR3: TGTGCCAGCAGCACCTGGGACCCGGGAGCTGAAGCTTTCTTT.

The chain uses TRBV18 and TRBJ2-2; 10 positions match TRBD2. V was clipped by 4 bases and J by 4 bases; unmatched bases: 6. This CDR3 comprises 16 residues. Per germline, CDR1 KGHSH and CDR2 LQKENI. Here the CDR3 reads CASSQRTSGSTGELFF. CDR3 in DNA: TGTGCCAGCTCACAAAGGACTAGCGGATCCACCGGGGAGCTGTTTTTT.

The chain is built from TRBV9 and TRBJ2-6; the D is unclear. Trimming removed 4 bases from V and 2 bases from J, with 7 bases in between. CDR1 and CDR2 from the germline V gene are SGDLS and YYNGEE. CDR3 length: 14 residues. Here the CDR3 DNA reads TGTGCCAGCAGCCCCCGTGCTGGGGCCAACGTCCTGACTTTC. Translation gives CASSPRAGANVLTF.

The chain links TRBV2 to TRBJ2-1; 8 bases align to TRBD2. The germline gives CDR1 SNHLY, CDR2 FYNNEI. V was clipped by 5 bases and J by 6 bases; unmatched bases: 6. The CDR3 runs to 14 residues. The CDR3 nucleotides are TGTGCCAGCAGTCTCACTAGCGGCCTCAATGAGCAGTTCTTC. Translated, it gives CASSLTSGLNEQFF. Drawing the rest from reference TRBV2 and TRBJ2-1, the complete variable domain is EPEVTQTPSHQVTQMGQEVILRCVPISNHLYFYWYRQILGQKVEFLVSFYNNEISEKSEIFDDQFSVERPDGSNFTLKIRSTKLEDSAMYFCASSLTSGLNEQFFGPGTRLTVL.

The chain has TRBV6-5 and TRBJ2-1; TRBD2 matches 9 bases. The trim removed 4 bases at V and 5 bases at J, leaving 6 bases unmatched. The germline CDR1 and CDR2 sequences are MNHEY and SVGAGI. The CDR3 extends over 15 amino acids. CDR3 bases: TGTGCCAGCAGTTTCATAGCGGGGGTTAACAATGAGCAGTTCTTC. This sequence encodes CASSFIAGVNNEQFF.

The gene calls are TRBV19 and TRBJ2-7, with TRBD2 as a possible D gene (6 bases). V was cut by 6 bases and J by 7 bases, with 16 bases left in between. Looked up from germline, CDR1 is LNHDA and CDR2 is SQIVND (reference sequence). The CDR3 covers 13 residues. The CDR3 DNA reads as TGTGCCAGTAGCCCCGGGACTTTGGGTGAGCAGTACTTC. It encodes CASSPGTLGEQYF.